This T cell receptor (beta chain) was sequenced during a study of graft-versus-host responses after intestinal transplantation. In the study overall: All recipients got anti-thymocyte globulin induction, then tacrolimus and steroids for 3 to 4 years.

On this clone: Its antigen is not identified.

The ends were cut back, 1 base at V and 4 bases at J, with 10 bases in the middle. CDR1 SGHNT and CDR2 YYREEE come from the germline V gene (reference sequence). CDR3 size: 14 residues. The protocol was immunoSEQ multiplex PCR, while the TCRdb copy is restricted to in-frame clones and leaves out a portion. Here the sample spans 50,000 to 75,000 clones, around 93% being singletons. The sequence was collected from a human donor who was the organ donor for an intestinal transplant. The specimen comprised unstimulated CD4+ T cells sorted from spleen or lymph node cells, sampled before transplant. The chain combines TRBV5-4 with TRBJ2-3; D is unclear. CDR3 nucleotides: TGTGCCAGCAGCTTGCAGCGATGGGCAGATACGCAGTATTTT. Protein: CASSLQRWADTQYF.